This T cell receptor (beta chain) was captured by sequencing in a study of blood T cell repertoires in COVID-19. Study-level background: The origin of the acute and convalescent COVID-19 samples was the United States, Italy and Spain.

CDR1 is LGHDT and CDR2 is YNNKEL in the germline V gene (reference sequence). The germline V and J ends were trimmed by 3 bases and 2 bases, with 11 bases remaining between them. CDR3 length: 15 residues. This clone occurred a few times. In the original processing: Estimates of nucleated cell counts were drawn from the amplification of reference gene primers. Using immunoSEQ multiplex PCR, the repertoire was profiled, and TCRdb retains in-frame clones only, with some absent. Clonal size and the V and J genes are those of that table, whereas D and trimming came from the DNA. The data contain roughly 250,000 clones, roughly 80% of them singletons.

Sequenced sample: peripheral blood. The chain uses TRBV3-1 (or the pseudogene TRBV3-2) and TRBJ1-3, with D tentatively TRBD1 (5 bases). This clonotype was sampled from a woman aged 80 or over with acute or convalescent COVID-19. This CDR3 reads CASSHEGGAGNTIYF. CDR3 DNA sequence: TGTGCCAGCAGCCATGAAGGAGGGGCTGGAAACACCATATATTTT.